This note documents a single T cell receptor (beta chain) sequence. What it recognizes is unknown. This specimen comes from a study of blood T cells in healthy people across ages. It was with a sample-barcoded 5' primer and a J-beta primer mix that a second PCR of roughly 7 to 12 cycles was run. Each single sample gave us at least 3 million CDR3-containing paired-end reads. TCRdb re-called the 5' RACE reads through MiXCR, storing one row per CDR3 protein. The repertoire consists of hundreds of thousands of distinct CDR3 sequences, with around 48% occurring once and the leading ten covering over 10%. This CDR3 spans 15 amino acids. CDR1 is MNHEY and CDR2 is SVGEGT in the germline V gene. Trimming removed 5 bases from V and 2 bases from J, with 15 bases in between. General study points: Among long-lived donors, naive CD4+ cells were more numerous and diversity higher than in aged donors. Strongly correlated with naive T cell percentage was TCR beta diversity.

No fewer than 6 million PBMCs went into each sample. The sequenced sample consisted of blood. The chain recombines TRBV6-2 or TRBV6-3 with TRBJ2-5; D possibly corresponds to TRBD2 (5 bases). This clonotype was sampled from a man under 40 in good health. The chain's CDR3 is CASSGLAGLQETQYF. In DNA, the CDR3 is TGTGCCAGCAGTGGATTAGCCGGACTTCAAGAGACCCAGTACTTC.